These T cell receptor beta chains were read from a single sample in a study of blood T cell repertoires in COVID-19. Sequencing was performed with immunoSEQ multiplex PCR; in TCRdb, only in-frame clones are kept and a portion is missing. Among roughly 280,000 clones, 85% to 90% were seen once, and the ten largest hold under 3%. Input material: PBMCs or T cells enriched from blood (not recorded which). The receptor set was obtained from a woman aged 18-30 years who had recovered from COVID-19. Each CDR3 is given with its conserved first and last residue. The D gene is left open where the match is weak. A row's size may be missing; if present it is once, few, many or a size class.

>TRBJ2-7|TRBD2|TRBV6-5|-
CASRRTSGDEQYF
TGTGCCAGCCGCAGGACTAGCGGGGACGAGCAGTACTTC
>TRBJ2-7|-|TRBV27|-
CASSSLGQATTTYEQYF
TGTGCCAGCAGTTCCCTCGGCCAGGCGACGACTACCTACGAGCAGTACTTC
>TRBJ1-1|TRBD1|TRBV10-2|-
CASCSGGEWTEAFF
TGCGCCAGCTGTTCAGGGGGCGAATGGACTGAAGCTTTCTTT
>TRBJ1-1|TRBD1|TRBV18|-
CASSSRGEDTEAFF
TGTGCCAGCTCAAGCAGGGGGGAGGACACTGAAGCTTTCTTT
>TRBJ1-1|TRBD1|TRBV12-5|-
CASGDRVWDTEAFF
TGTGCTAGTGGGGACAGGGTTTGGGACACTGAAGCTTTCTTT
>TRBJ1-5|TRBD1|TRBV9|-
CASSYAGTVGQPQHF
TGTGCCAGCAGTTACGCCGGGACAGTCGGTCAGCCCCAGCATTTT
>TRBJ1-1|-|TRBV5-1|-
CASSFELGAGVHTEAFF
TGCGCCAGCAGCTTTGAATTAGGGGCAGGGGTTCACACTGAAGCTTTCTTT
>TRBJ2-1|TRBD2|TRBV29-1|once
CSVDYPSGGAAYNEQFF
TGCAGCGTTGACTATCCTAGCGGGGGGGCGGCCTACAATGAGCAGTTCTTC
>TRBJ1-2|-|TRBV19|-
CASSIDGDREENGYTF
TGTGCCAGTAGTATAGATGGCGATAGGGAGGAGAATGGCTACACCTTC
>TRBJ2-1|TRBD1|TRBV5-4|few
CASSSPGGQGYNEQFF
TGTGCCAGCAGCAGCCCCGGTGGACAGGGATACAATGAGCAGTTCTTC
>TRBJ1-4|-|TRBV15|-
CATSRDLQINEKLFF
TGTGCCACCAGCAGAGATTTACAGATAAATGAAAAACTGTTTTTT
>TRBJ2-3|TRBD2|TRBV20-1|-
CSASGGGTDTQYF
TGCAGTGCGAGTGGGGGGGGGACAGATACGCAGTATTTT
>TRBJ1-6|-|TRBV27|-
CASSLRRQTSDSPLHF
TGTGCCAGCAGTTTAAGAAGGCAGACTTCTGATTCACCCCTCCACTTT
>TRBJ2-3|TRBD1|TRBV5-1|-
CASSQGVSTDTQYF
TGCGCCAGCAGCCAGGGGGTTAGCACAGATACGCAGTATTTT
>TRBJ1-1|-|TRBV3-1/TRBV3-2|-
CASSPHGDTEAFF
TGTGCCAGCAGCCCCCACGGGGACACTGAAGCTTTCTTT
>TRBJ1-1|-|TRBV5-1|-
CASSLGQGNMNTEAFF
TGCGCCAGCAGCTTGGGGCAGGGGAATATGAACACTGAAGCTTTCTTT
>TRBJ1-5|-|TRBV7-2|-
CASSLASGRASQPQHF
TGTGCCAGCAGCTTAGCGTCGGGGAGGGCGAGCCAGCCCCAGCATTTT
>TRBJ2-1|-|TRBV5-4|-
CASSIGDYMGEQFF
TGTGCCAGCAGCATAGGCGACTATATGGGTGAGCAGTTCTTC
>TRBJ2-1|-|TRBV28|-
CASSSAGQQQFF
TGTGCCAGCAGCTCGGCAGGTCAACAGCAGTTCTTC
>TRBJ2-3|TRBD2|TRBV2|-
CASSEGLGMGTDTQYF
TGTGCCAGCAGTGAGGGACTAGGGATGGGCACAGATACGCAGTATTTT
>TRBJ1-2|-|TRBV3-1/TRBV3-2|-
CASRRQRGYGYTF
TGTGCCAGCAGACGACAACGAGGGTATGGCTACACCTTC
>TRBJ2-5|TRBD2|TRBV9|many
CASSAGETSGGETQYF
TGTGCCAGCAGCGCGGGGGAGACTAGCGGGGGAGAGACCCAGTACTTC
>TRBJ2-5|TRBD2|TRBV4-1|-
CASSQEAAGGLQTQYF
TGCGCCAGCAGCCAAGAGGCAGCGGGGGGGCTGCAGACCCAGTACTTC
>TRBJ1-5|-|TRBV5-8|few
CASRGLRTATSNQPQHF
TGTGCCAGCAGGGGATTAAGGACAGCCACGAGCAATCAGCCCCAGCATTTT
>TRBJ1-1|TRBD1|TRBV27|-
CASIGQGLTEAFF
TGTGCCAGCATTGGACAGGGGCTTACTGAAGCTTTCTTT
>TRBJ2-7|TRBD1|TRBV7-9|-
CASSLGPGQVHWEQYF
TGTGCCAGCAGCTTAGGACCGGGACAGGTCCACTGGGAGCAGTACTTC
>TRBJ1-3|-|TRBV11-2|-
CASSQTVVGPGNTIYF
TGTGCCAGCAGCCAGACAGTAGTCGGCCCTGGAAACACCATATATTTT
>TRBJ2-7|-|TRBV5-4|-
CASSPRGGLGSYEQYF
TGTGCCAGCAGCCCGAGGGGAGGACTTGGATCCTACGAGCAGTACTTC
>TRBJ1-3|-|TRBV19|-
CASSMGGALGGNTIYF
TGTGCCAGTAGTATGGGGGGGGCCCTCGGCGGAAACACCATATATTTT
>TRBJ1-4|TRBD1|TRBV4-1|-
CASSPRPPGQGLKEKLFF
TGCGCCAGCAGCCCGCGCCCCCCGGGACAGGGATTGAAGGAAAAACTGTTTTTT
>TRBJ1-1|TRBD1|TRBV5-1|-
CASSLGPQGLMNTEAFF
TGCGCCAGCAGCTTGGGACCACAGGGGCTCATGAACACTGAAGCTTTCTTT
>TRBJ1-4|TRBD1|TRBV6-5|few
CASSYSWTGDEKLFF
TGTGCCAGCAGTTACTCCTGGACAGGGGATGAAAAACTGTTTTTT
>TRBJ1-3|-|TRBV6-4|-
CASSDSSERSGNTIYF
TGTGCCAGCAGTGACTCCTCAGAACGCTCTGGAAACACCATATATTTT
>TRBJ2-7|-|TRBV29-1|-
CSVEDPEPPYEQYF
TGCAGCGTTGAAGATCCAGAACCCCCTTACGAGCAGTACTTC
>TRBJ1-2|TRBD1|TRBV11-2|-
CASTDTGGSGYTF
TGTGCCAGCACCGACACAGGGGGTTCTGGCTACACCTTC
>TRBJ2-7|-|TRBV2|-
CASSEYPRVPEQYF
TGTGCCAGCAGTGAATATCCCAGGGTTCCCGAGCAGTACTTC
>TRBJ1-4|TRBD1|TRBV7-2|-
CASSFGTATTNEKLFF
TGTGCCAGCAGCTTCGGGACAGCGACAACTAATGAAAAACTGTTTTTT